The sequence of this T cell receptor (beta chain) was determined in a study of blood T cell repertoires in COVID-19. Study-wide context: Italy, Spain and the United States were the sources of the convalescent and acute COVID-19 samples. From T cells, B-cell-depleted T cells, or PBMCs came the material, which was cDNA or gDNA.

The authors' processing: Reference gene primer amplification gave estimated nucleated cell counts. Using immunoSEQ multiplex PCR, the repertoire was profiled, and TCRdb retains in-frame clones only, with some absent. For V, J and clone size, that table is used; D and trimming come from the DNA. Counted here are around 94,000 clones, around 81% occurring once; the ten biggest clones make up around 3.3%. As concerns this clone: One end of the junction is discordant with germline, which a read error may explain.

The sequence came from a man aged 50 or older with acute or convalescent COVID-19. Material for sequencing was peripheral blood.

CDR3 DNA sequence: TGTGCCAGCAGCCCCTACGATGAGCAGTTCTTC. This sequence encodes CASSPYDEQFF. The J gene is TRBJ2-1, the V gene TRBV2; no definite D call. The length of the CDR3 is 11 residues. Germline V gene sequence: CDR1 SNHLY, CDR2 FYNNEI.